The 10 T cell receptor beta chains presented below share a single source sample, sequenced in a study of response to subunit inactivated influenza vaccine. TCRdb called the RT-PCR reads again in MiXCR, with one record for every CDR3 protein. The sample records about 610,000 distinct CDR3 sequences, roughly 15% being singletons. The source material was PBMCs from blood, sampled 11 to 12 days after vaccination. The origin of the receptors is a man aged 50 to 60 who received an inactivated influenza vaccine.

This clonotype has a count of ten or more. This could be a read error, since a much larger clone is one nucleotide away. The CDR3 DNA is TGCGCCAGCAGCTTGGGACAGCGCACAGATACGCAGTATTTT. Translation gives CASSLGQRTDTQYF. The chain uses TRBV5-1 and TRBJ2-3; possibly TRBD1 for D (5 bases). The ends were cut back, 0 bases at V and 1 base at J, with 6 bases in the middle. CDR1 is SGHRS, CDR2 YFSETQ, per germline. There are 14 residues in the CDR3.

This clonotype has more than one count but fewer than ten. The rearrangement joins TRBV10-3 to TRBJ1-3, with 10 positions matching TRBD1. The CDR3 spans 15 residues. CDR1 ENHRY and CDR2 SYGVKD come from the germline V gene. Losses at the gene ends were 8 bases for V and 0 bases for J; bases not matched to a gene: 4. CDR3: CAIGGQGTSGNTIYF. The CDR3 nucleotides read TGTGCCATCGGGGGACAGGGGACCTCTGGAAACACCATATATTTT.

The J gene is TRBJ2-7, the V gene TRBV6-2 or TRBV6-3, with TRBD2 as a possible D gene (5 bases). The CDR3 has 14 residues. Germline CDR1 is MNHEY and CDR2 is SVGEGT. V was pared by 5 bases and J by 1 base, with 12 bases between. The CDR3 sequence: CASSTRPASYEQYF. The CDR3, as DNA: TGTGCCAGCAGTACTAGACCGGCGTCCTACGAGCAGTACTTC.

This clonotype was seen many times. CDR3: CATSFTGTEEDTQYF. CDR3 DNA sequence: TGTGCCACCAGTTTCACCGGGACAGAGGAAGATACGCAGTATTTT. The V call is TRBV24-1, the J call TRBJ2-3; 7 bases are shared with TRBD1. There are 15 residues in the CDR3. The germline V gene has CDR1 KGHDR and CDR2 SFDVKD. V lost 6 bases and J lost 5; bases outside the gene matches: 10.

The rearrangement links TRBV2 to TRBJ2-5, with 7 positions matching TRBD1. The V and J ends lost 2 bases and 5 bases, in that order; junction bases with no gene match: 8. Germline CDR1 and CDR2: SNHLY and FYNNEI. The CDR3 has 15 amino acids. The CDR3 loop is CASSEFTGDRETQYF. The CDR3 DNA reads TGTGCCAGCAGTGAATTCACAGGGGATCGTGAGACCCAGTACTTC.

This clonotype was recorded many times. The chain combines TRBV12-3 or TRBV12-4 with TRBJ1-4; D remains unclear. CDR3 size: 14 residues. Trimming removed 3 bases from V and 2 bases from J, with 7 bases in between. This CDR3 reads CASSLGSTNEKLFF. DNA of the CDR3: TGTGCCAGCAGTTTGGGCAGCACTAATGAAAAACTGTTTTTT.

CDR3 sequence: CASSQDAREAFF. In DNA form, the CDR3 reads TGCGCCAGCAGTCAAGACGCCAGAGAAGCTTTCTTT. The gene calls are TRBV23-1 and TRBJ1-1, with D unresolved. TRBV23-1 is labeled an ORF, and its function is uncertain. The CDR3 length is 12 residues. V lost 2 bases and J lost 8, with 9 bases in between.

CDR3 nucleotide sequence: TGTGCCAGCAGCCCTTGGGGGGGGGAGAACACCGGGGAGCTGTTTTTT. Translating gives CASSPWGGENTGELFF. The rearrangement joins TRBV11-2 to TRBJ2-2; 7 bases fit TRBD2. V lost 5 bases to trimming and J lost 1 base; unmatched junction nucleotides: 7. The CDR3 consists of 16 residues. Germline V gene sequence: CDR1 SGHAT, CDR2 FQNNGV.

The chain carries TRBV20-1 and TRBJ2-4, with D possibly TRBD1 on 6 matching bases. The V gene's germline CDR1 is DFQATT and CDR2 SNEGSKA (reference sequence). Deletions cut 3 bases from V and 7 bases from J, with 19 bases between. The CDR3 runs to 15 residues. The CDR3 reads CSASLNGGGANIQYF. In DNA form, the CDR3 reads TGCAGTGCTAGCCTTAATGGTGGGGGCGCGAACATTCAGTACTTC.

V gene TRBV7-2 combines with J gene TRBJ1-1; D unclear. Germline V gives CDR1 SGHTA, CDR2 FQGNSA. CDR3 length: 15 amino acids. Between the trimmed V and J ends, which lost 4 bases and 5 bases, there was a span of 17 bases. DNA for the CDR3: TGTGCCAGCAGCTCCGCCCTCGGCCTGAGGACTGAAGCTTTCTTT. Translated, it gives CASSSALGLRTEAFF.